This T cell receptor beta chain was found in a study of shared clonotypes between healthy human individuals. Study findings and constraints: Only blood samples were collected, and tissue repertoires likely differ. Some clonotypes were shared by all four sorted-subset donors, while others were not shared. The non-shared ones had lower generation probabilities than the shared ones. The study drew on few donors, limiting represented genetic and exposure-history diversity.

Of note for this clone: Its antigen remains unidentified.

Here immunoSEQ multiplex PCR was the method, and the copy in TCRdb shows in-frame clones only, minus some. The sample has about 800,000 clones, 95% to 97% seen once; the top ten hold less than 0.25%. V was clipped by 1 base and J by 0 bases, with 6 bases between them. The CDR3 runs 14 residues. CDR1 SGHTA and CDR2 FQGNSA come from the germline V gene. As defined, naive CD8 cells were CD45RO-negative and positively selected for CCR7, with terminally differentiated effector memory CD45RA+ cells excluded. The origin of this receptor is a man younger than 45 in good health. Sequenced: naive CD8+ T cells sorted from blood. The J gene is TRBJ1-2, the V gene TRBV7-2, with D tentatively TRBD1 (6 bases). DNA for the CDR3: TGTGCCAGCAGCTTAGGGGGGCCTAACTATGGCTACACCTTC. Its protein product is CASSLGGPNYGYTF.